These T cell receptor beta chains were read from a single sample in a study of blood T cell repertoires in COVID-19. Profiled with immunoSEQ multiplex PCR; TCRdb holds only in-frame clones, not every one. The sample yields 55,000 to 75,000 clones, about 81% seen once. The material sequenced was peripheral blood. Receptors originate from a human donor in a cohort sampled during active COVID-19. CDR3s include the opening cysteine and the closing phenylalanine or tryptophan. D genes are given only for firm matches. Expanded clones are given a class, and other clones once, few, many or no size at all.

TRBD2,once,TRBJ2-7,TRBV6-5,TGTGCCATCACCTTAGCGGGGTCCTACGAGCAGTACTTC,CAITLAGSYEQYF
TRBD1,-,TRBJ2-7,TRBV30,TGTGCCTGGACTGTCGGGACAGCAGCCTACGAGCAGTACTTC,CAWTVGTAAYEQYF
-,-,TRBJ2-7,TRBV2,TGTGCCACCCAAGGCCAGGGGAACGAGCAGTACTTC,CATQGQGNEQYF
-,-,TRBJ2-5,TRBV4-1,TGCGCCAGCAGCCAAGGAATCCAACAGGGTGGAGAGACCCAGTACTTC,CASSQGIQQGGETQYF
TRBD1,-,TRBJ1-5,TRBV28,TGTGCCAGCAGTTCCCGCGGGACAGGGGACTTTGGCAATCAGCCCCAGCATTTT,CASSSRGTGDFGNQPQHF
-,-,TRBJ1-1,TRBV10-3,TGTGCCATCAGTGGAGATAACACTGAAGCTTTCTTT,CAISGDNTEAFF
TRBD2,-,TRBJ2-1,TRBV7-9,TGTGCCAGCAGCTTACTTGCTAGCGGGACAAATGAGCAGTTCTTC,CASSLLASGTNEQFF
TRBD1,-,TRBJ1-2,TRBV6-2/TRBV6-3,TGTGCCAGCAGTTACGAGGGGGCGGATGGCTACACCTTC,CASSYEGADGYTF
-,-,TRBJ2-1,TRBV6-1,TGTGCCAGCAGTGAAGGACAGGCAAGAACTTTTGATGAGCAGTTCTTC,CASSEGQARTFDEQFF
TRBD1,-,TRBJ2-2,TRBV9,TGTGCCAGCAGCAGGGGACAGGGAAGGACCGGGGAGCTGTTTTTT,CASSRGQGRTGELFF
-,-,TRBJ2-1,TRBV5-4,TGTGCCAGCAGCCATGGCGGGGCCCCAAGTGAGCAGTTCTTC,CASSHGGAPSEQFF
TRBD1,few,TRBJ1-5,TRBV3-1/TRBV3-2,TGTGCCAGCAGCCAAGTCAAGGGACAGGGGAAGCATCAGCCCCAGCATTTT,CASSQVKGQGKHQPQHF
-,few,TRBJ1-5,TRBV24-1,TGTGCCACCAGTGAGGCGGGAGCCTATCAGCCCCAGCATTTT,CATSEAGAYQPQHF
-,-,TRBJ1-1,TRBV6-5,TGTGCCAGCAGTTACTCGCGTGGGGGGACCCATGAAGCTTTCTTT,CASSYSRGGTHEAFF
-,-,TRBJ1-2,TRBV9,TGTGCCAGCAGCGCCGCCTCTCTCAGGGGAGGCTACACCTTC,CASSAASLRGGYTF
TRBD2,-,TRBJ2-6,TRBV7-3,TGTGCCAGCAGCTTATTCCCCATAGCGGGAGGGGACTCTGGGGCCAACGTCCTGACTTTC,CASSLFPIAGGDSGANVLTF
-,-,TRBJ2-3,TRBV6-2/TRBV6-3,TGTGCCAGCAGTTACGAGAGCGACGGTACAGATACGCAGTATTTT,CASSYESDGTDTQYF
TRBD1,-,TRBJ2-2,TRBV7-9,TGTGCCAGCAGCCCCCAGACAGGGGCCACCGGGGAGCTGTTTTTT,CASSPQTGATGELFF
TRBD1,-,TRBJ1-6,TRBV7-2,TGTGCCAGCAGGGGACAGGGTGACTCCTATAATTCACCCCTCCACTTT,CASRGQGDSYNSPLHF
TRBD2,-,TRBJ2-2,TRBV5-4,TGTGCCAGCGCCTCGTCCTTAGCGGGCCTCGGGGGGGAGCTGTTTTTT,CASASSLAGLGGELFF
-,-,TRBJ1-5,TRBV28,TGTGCCAGCACCCCTAACAGAGGGGGTAGGAATCAGCCCCAGCATTTT,CASTPNRGGRNQPQHF
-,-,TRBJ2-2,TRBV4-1,TGCGCCAGCAGCCATACAGGGATAGTCGCCGGGGAGCTGTTTTTT,CASSHTGIVAGELFF
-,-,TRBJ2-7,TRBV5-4,TGTGCCAGCAGCTTGGGAGGGCAGGGCGGAGGGGAGCAGTACTTC,CASSLGGQGGGEQYF
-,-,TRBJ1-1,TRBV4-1,TGCGCCAGCAGCCATCCCGGAGACACTGAAGCTTTCTTT,CASSHPGDTEAFF
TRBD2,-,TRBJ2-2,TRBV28,TGTGCCACAGAGGGACTAGCGGGAGTGGAGCTGTTTTTT,CATEGLAGVELFF
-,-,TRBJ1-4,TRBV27,TGTGCCAGCAGTGCCAGGGTCTGGAGTGAAAAACTGTTTTTT,CASSARVWSEKLFF
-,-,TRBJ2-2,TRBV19,TGTGCCAGTCAGGGCTTTTATCCCACCGGGGAGCTGTTTTTT,CASQGFYPTGELFF
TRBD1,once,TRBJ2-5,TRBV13,TGTGCCAGCAGCTTAGGAAGGACAGGGGAGGGAGAGACCCAGTACTTC,CASSLGRTGEGETQYF
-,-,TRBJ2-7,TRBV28,TGTGCCAGCAGCCGACTCTACGAGCAGTACTTC,CASSRLYEQYF
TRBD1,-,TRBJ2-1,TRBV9,TGTGCCAGCAGCGTAGTAGGACAGGGCTTGGGTGAGCAGTTCTTC,CASSVVGQGLGEQFF
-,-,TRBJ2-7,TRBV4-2,TGTGCCAGCAGCCAAGAACTAGGAATCTACGAGCAGTACTTC,CASSQELGIYEQYF